This T cell receptor beta chain is from a study of identifying expanded T cells in peripheral blood. Some clones are missing from TCRdb's copy, which holds only in-frame ones; the method was immunoSEQ multiplex PCR. Among some 91,000 clones, approximately 88% were seen once, and the ten largest hold approximately 4%. Study results and limitations: Roughly two-week clone count variance significantly increased as total template count grew.

The J segment lost 8 bases and the V segment lost 2 bases, leaving 7 bases of the junction unmatched. Per germline, CDR1 MRHNA and CDR2 SNTAGT. The CDR3 runs to 15 residues. Remarks on this clone: Its antigen remains unknown.

The chain has TRBV6-4 and TRBJ2-1; 9 nucleotides match TRBD2. The clonotype originates from a person aged 18 to 75 in good health. Source material: blood. This CDR3 is CASSDGGRASDEQFF. In DNA form, the CDR3 reads TGTGCCAGCAGTGACGGCGGGAGGGCCAGCGATGAGCAGTTCTTC.